This TCR beta chain was profiled in a study of T cell responses to AZD1222 COVID-19 vaccine (dated by TCRdb to 2020 to 2023). About the full investigation: AZD1222 recipients with second doses at about 4 weeks or about 12 weeks were pooled, because spike-specific TCR depth and breadth did not differ between schedules. A total of just over 230 trial participants underwent TCR sequencing, of whom roughly 210 had received two doses of AZD1222 and roughly 26 had received two doses of the MenACWY control vaccine. Trial participants were enrolled by age into 18-55, 56-69 and 70-plus year subgroups, with about 150, 27 and 61 TCR-sequenced participants respectively. Paper-wide results and their limitations: Spike-specific TCR breadth and depth rose significantly after two AZD1222 doses compared with day 0 and with MenACWY recipients. Participants were mostly white British and included more females than males, and it was suggested by the authors that clonal diversity may have been underestimated. Reportedly, almost half of the unique spike-specific TCRs recognized epitopes lying outside the regions that are mutated in the B.1.351 and B.1.1.7 variants. Conclusions about previously exposed vaccinees are limited because only five to seven AZD1222 recipients were SARS-CoV-2 seropositive at baseline. Because no samples from the day 14 peak response were available, repertoires could be characterized only after the peak T cell response. The whole spike protein was spanned by vaccine-associated CD4 TCRs, and dominant responses were seen in regions 160-218 and 743-854. In the small 56-69-year group, the increase in depth fell short of significance, most likely because of low power.

Relative to germline, V is 3 bases shorter and J is 3 bases shorter, with 8 bases between their ends. From cysteine to phenylalanine, the CDR3 is 13 amino acids long. Only the CDR3 part of the read is kept: 39 bases, read in frame from the first base. Via the germline V gene (reference sequence), CDR1 is MNHEY and CDR2 SMNVEV. The CDR3 regions of human TCRbeta chains were subjected to immunosequencing. As for the authors' bioinformatics: Repertoire TCRs were matched against a reference library of SARS-CoV-2-specific TCRs generated with the MIRA antigen-specificity platform. Breadth was defined as the fraction of unique TCRs that were SARS-CoV-2-associated, and depth was defined as the fraction of total T cells that were SARS-CoV-2-associated. Each spike-specific TCR was assigned to its reactive spike region and to a CD4 or CD8 class using the MIRA data. Log10-transformed breadth and depth values were compared by one-way ANOVA with Sidak's multiple comparisons tests. TCRdb took this table from immuneACCESS and kept in-frame rearrangements with V and J called. Such tables lack part of the clones; where checked against another copy, unresolved V genes explain under half of the gap, and the rest is unexplained. The V and J calls and clone size were taken over from that table, and D and trimming were inferred from the DNA. The sample table holds 55,000 to 75,000 clones, of which around 85% were seen once. The top ten constitute roughly 21% of the sample.

Explained via the paper, the time point label denotes: baseline before first vaccination. Vaccinee samples were obtained from the UK trials COV001 and COV002, which included a single-blind randomized controlled phase 2/3 trial of AZD1222 (ChAdOx1 nCoV-19) in healthy adults. For TCRbeta chain sequencing, PBMC samples from trial participants were taken at day 0 and at day 28 after the second dose. Comment on this clone: Its antigen is currently not known. No per-base quality is available; no much larger clone lies one base away. Distinct nucleotide sequences in the sample also encode this CDR3.

This TCR came from an adult in good health. The sample here was peripheral blood, taken on day 0 of AZD1222 vaccination. The chain employs TRBV27 and TRBJ2-5; the D gene identity is not certain. DNA sequence: TGTGCCAGCAGTTTGTCGAGAGAAGAGACCCAGTACTTC. This sequence encodes CASSLSREETQYF.